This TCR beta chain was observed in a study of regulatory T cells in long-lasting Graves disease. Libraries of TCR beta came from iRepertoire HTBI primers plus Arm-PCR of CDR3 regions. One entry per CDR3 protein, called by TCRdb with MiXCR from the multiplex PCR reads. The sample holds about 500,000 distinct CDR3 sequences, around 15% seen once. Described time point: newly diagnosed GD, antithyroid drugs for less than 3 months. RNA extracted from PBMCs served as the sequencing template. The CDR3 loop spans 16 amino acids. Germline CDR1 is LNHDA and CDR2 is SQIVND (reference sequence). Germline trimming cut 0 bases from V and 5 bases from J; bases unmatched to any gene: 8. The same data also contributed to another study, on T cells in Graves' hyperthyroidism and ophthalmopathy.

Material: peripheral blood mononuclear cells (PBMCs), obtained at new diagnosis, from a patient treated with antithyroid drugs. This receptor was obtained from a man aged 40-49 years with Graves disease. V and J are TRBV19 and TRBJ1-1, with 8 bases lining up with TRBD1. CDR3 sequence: CASSIDRTGRRTEAFF. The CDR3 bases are TGTGCCAGTAGTATAGATCGGACAGGGCGGCGGACTGAAGCTTTCTTT.